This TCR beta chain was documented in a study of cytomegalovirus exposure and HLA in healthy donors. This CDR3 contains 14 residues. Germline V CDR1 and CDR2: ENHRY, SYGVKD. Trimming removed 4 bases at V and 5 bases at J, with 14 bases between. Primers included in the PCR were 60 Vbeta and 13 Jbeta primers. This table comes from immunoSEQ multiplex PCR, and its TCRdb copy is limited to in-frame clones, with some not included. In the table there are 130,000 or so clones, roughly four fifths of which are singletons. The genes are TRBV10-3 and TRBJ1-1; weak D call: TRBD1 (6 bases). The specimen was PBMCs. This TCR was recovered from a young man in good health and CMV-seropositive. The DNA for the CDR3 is TGTGCCATCAGTGTAGCGGGGGCGAGGACTGAAGCTTTCTTT. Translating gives CAISVAGARTEAFF.